A selection of T cell receptor beta chains follows, all from one sample in a study of spatial heterogeneity in lung cancer. Using its own MiXCR run on the 5' RACE reads, TCRdb lists one record per CDR3 protein. The data hold around 26,000 distinct CDR3 sequences, with roughly 6.9% observed a single time. Specimen: PBMCs, collected at surgery. Receptor source: a male donor with early-stage non-small cell lung cancer. Each CDR3 is given with its conserved first and last residue. D genes are given only for firm matches. Clone size is stated in some rows and not others, as once, few, many or a class when expanded.

clone size	D gene	V gene	J gene	CDR3 DNA	CDR3 protein
NA	TRBD2	TRBV18	TRBJ2-7	TGTGCCAGCTCGTCCGGGACTAGCGGCGAGCAGTACTTC	CASSSGTSGEQYF
few	NA	TRBV4-3	TRBJ2-5	TGCGCCAGCAGCCAAGATTTTGGGGAGACCCAGTACTTC	CASSQDFGETQYF
NA	NA	TRBV27	TRBJ1-6	TGTGCCAGCACCGACGTGGGCGCGGGTTCACCCCTCCACTTT	CASTDVGAGSPLHF
few	NA	TRBV30	TRBJ1-1	TGTGCCTGGAGTCAATCTGTTATCCCTGGGGCTTTCTTT	CAWSQSVIPGAFF
many	TRBD1	TRBV6-6	TRBJ1-2	TGTGCCAGCAGTTCCATCTTGACAGGGGGCACCTATGGCTACACCTTC	CASSSILTGGTYGYTF
few	NA	TRBV12-3/TRBV12-4	TRBJ1-5	TGTGCCAGCAGTTTTAGGCACCCAGCGCGGCCCCAGCATTTT	CASSFRHPARPQHF
few	NA	TRBV28	TRBJ1-1	TGTGCCAGCAGCCCAGGGGATTCGCGCGGCACTGAAGCTTTCTTT	CASSPGDSRGTEAFF
NA	TRBD1	TRBV7-9	TRBJ1-3	TGTGCCAGCAGCCTGGGACAGGGGGAAGTTATTGGAAACACCATATATTTT	CASSLGQGEVIGNTIYF
many	NA	TRBV13	TRBJ2-2	TGTGCCAGCAGCTTACGGGGCGGCGGGGAGCTGTTTTTT	CASSLRGGGELFF
many	NA	TRBV28	TRBJ1-2	TGTGCCAGCAGTTTGGGGCGCGGCTATGGCTACACCTTC	CASSLGRGYGYTF
few	TRBD2	TRBV20-1	TRBJ2-7	TGCAGTGCTAGAGAGGGAGCGGGAGGGCCGTCTGGCGAGCAGTACTTC	CSAREGAGGPSGEQYF
NA	TRBD1	TRBV2	TRBJ1-1	TGTGCCAGCAGTGATAGGACAGGGGGCACTGAAGCTTTCTTT	CASSDRTGGTEAFF
many	NA	TRBV3-1	TRBJ2-7	TGTGCCAGCAGCCCCGCGGGGACCGAGCAGTACTTC	CASSPAGTEQYF
many	NA	TRBV3-1	TRBJ1-1	TGTGCCAGCAGTTCGATAGCTGGGGGCACTGAAGCTTTCTTT	CASSSIAGGTEAFF
NA	NA	TRBV7-9	TRBJ1-2	TGTGCCAGCAGCTTAGACCTAGGACCTAACTATGGCTACACCTTC	CASSLDLGPNYGYTF
many	TRBD1	TRBV6-1	TRBJ1-2	TGTGCCAGCCGGACAGGGGCCTACAGTCGCCCTTTTTCTAACTATGGCTACACCTTC	CASRTGAYSRPFSNYGYTF
many	NA	TRBV7-9	TRBJ2-6	TGTGCCAGCAGCTTATCAGGGTCTGGGGCCAACGTCCTGACTTTC	CASSLSGSGANVLTF
many	NA	TRBV28	TRBJ1-4	TGTGCCAGCAGTTCGTCCGGGGGAGGAGTAAAACTGTTTTTT	CASSSSGGGVKLFF
many	NA	TRBV12-2	TRBJ2-7	TGTGCAAGTCGCTTACCGGGACAGGGGGCAGGCGAGCAGTACTTC	CASRLPGQGAGEQYF